These 15 T cell receptor beta chains were sequenced from one sample in a study of blood T cell repertoires in COVID-19. Some clones are missing from TCRdb's copy, which holds only in-frame ones; the method was immunoSEQ multiplex PCR. In the table there are about 160,000 clones, about 91% of which are singletons. Source material: peripheral blood. These TCRs come from a woman aged 55 to 70 who had recovered from COVID-19.

This chain connects TRBV30 to TRBJ2-7; D is unresolved. CDR1 is GTSNPN, CDR2 SVGIG, per germline (reference sequence). Trimming took 1 base from V and 4 from J, leaving 5 bases between them. This CDR3 has 11 amino acids. DNA for the CDR3: TGTGCCTGGAGTGCAGAATACGAGCAGTACTTC. Amino acid sequence: CAWSAEYEQYF.

The chain has TRBV6-1 and TRBJ1-2, with 10 bases matching TRBD1. The CDR3 runs 16 residues. J gave up 6 bases and V 3 bases, and 10 bases lay outside the gene matches. Germline CDR1 reads MNHNS; CDR2 reads SASEGT. The CDR3 nucleotides read TGTGCCAGCAGTGAGGACAGGGGGTTGTATGGGAATGGCTACACCTTC. It yields the protein CASSEDRGLYGNGYTF.

The chain is built from TRBV15 and TRBJ2-7; no definite D call. Trimming pared 5 bases from V and 3 bases from J, leaving 20 bases between. The length of the CDR3 is 16 residues. Per germline, CDR1 LNHNV and CDR2 YYDKDF (reference sequence). CDR3: CATSLKAGLTFYEQYF. CDR3 nucleotide sequence: TGTGCCACCAGCCTCAAAGCTGGTCTCACTTTCTACGAGCAGTACTTC.

The chain joins TRBV24-1 to TRBJ1-2; no clear D gene. V was clipped by 4 bases and J by 4 bases, with 15 bases between them. The CDR3 runs to 15 residues. Germline-derived CDR1 and CDR2 are KGHDR and SFDVKD. CDR3 protein: CATSDARAELYGYTF. Here the CDR3 DNA reads TGTGCCACCAGTGACGCGAGGGCCGAGCTCTATGGCTACACCTTC.

The J gene is TRBJ2-7, the V gene TRBV5-8, with TRBD2 identical over 15 bases. V lost 0 bases and J lost 5; bases outside the gene matches: 6. Germline CDR1 is SGHTS and CDR2 is YDEGEE. The CDR3 contains 17 residues. CDR3 in amino acids: CASSLDSWTSGGDEQYF. The CDR3 DNA sequence: TGTGCCAGCAGCTTGGATTCCTGGACTAGCGGGGGGGACGAGCAGTACTTC. The full variable domain, rest sourced from reference TRBV5-8 and TRBJ2-7, is EAGVTQSPTHLIKTRGQQATLRCSPISGHTSVYWYQQALGLGLQFLLWYDEGEERNRGNFPPRFSGRQFPNYSSELNVNALELEDSALYLCASSLDSWTSGGDEQYFGPGTRLTVT.

The gene calls are TRBV4-2 and TRBJ1-6; D gene ambiguous. Trimming stripped 2 bases from V and 9 bases from J, with 14 bases between. CDR3 length equals 15 residues. Germline lookup yields CDR1 LGHNA and CDR2 YNFKEQ. The CDR3 sequence is CASSQSLSSGSPLHF. The CDR3 DNA reads as TGTGCCAGCAGCCAAAGCTTATCATCTGGTTCACCCCTCCACTTT.

CDR3 protein: CASSVDLPDKTGTPYEQYF. The CDR3 DNA is TGTGCCAGCAGCGTAGACCTACCAGATAAGACAGGAACCCCCTACGAGCAGTACTTC. The chain is built from TRBV9 and TRBJ2-7, with D perhaps matching TRBD1 (6 bases). V lost 0 bases, J lost 2 bases, and 24 bases lay in between. This CDR3 is 19 amino acids long. Germline V gene sequence: CDR1 SGDLS, CDR2 YYNGEE.

V is TRBV4-1 and J is TRBJ1-4; 7 bases map to TRBD1. Looked up from germline, CDR1 is MGHRA and CDR2 is YSYEKL. After removal of 6 bases from V and 2 bases from J, the junction contained 6 bases not matched to a gene. This CDR3 has 15 amino acids. The CDR3 coding sequence is TGCGCCAGCAGACGGACAGGCGGCACTAATGAAAAACTGTTTTTT. The encoded protein is CASRRTGGTNEKLFF.

This clone was seen only a few times. This chain links TRBV4-3 with TRBJ2-1; 11 positions match TRBD2. V dropped 2 bases and J dropped 7; count of bases not matched to a gene: 4. Germline V gives CDR1 LGHNA, CDR2 YSLEER. The CDR3 contains 15 residues. The CDR3, as DNA: TGCGCCAGCAGCCAACCTAGCGGGGGGATAAATGAGCAGTTCTTC. Translated: CASSQPSGGINEQFF.

The rearrangement links TRBV6-6 to TRBJ1-5; 8 nucleotides agree with TRBD1. The CDR3 consists of 15 residues. J lost 1 base, V lost 7 bases, and 6 bases had no gene match. Germline V gene lookup returns CDR1 MNHNY and CDR2 SVGAGI (reference sequence). Here the CDR3 reads CASTLQGGSNQPQHF. The CDR3 DNA follows: TGTGCCAGCACTCTACAGGGGGGCAGCAATCAGCCCCAGCATTTT.

J is TRBJ1-1 and V is TRBV9; 9 bases are a match to TRBD1. Unmatched junction bases numbered 6, after V lost 3 bases and J lost 3 bases. The CDR3 consists of 15 residues. CDR1 SGDLS and CDR2 YYNGEE come from the germline V gene. For the CDR3, the DNA is TGTGCCAGCAGCGATTCACAGGGGGCGTACACTGAAGCTTTCTTT. Residues: CASSDSQGAYTEAFF. The whole variable domain, filled in from reference TRBV9 and TRBJ1-1, reads DSGVTQTPKHLITATGQRVTLRCSPRSGDLSVYWYQQSLDQGLQFLIQYYNGEERAKGNILERFSAQQFPDLHSELNLSSLELGDSALYFCASSDSQGAYTEAFFGQGTRLTVV.

J is TRBJ2-1 and V is TRBV7-9; TRBD2 aligns across 10 bases. The trim removed 3 bases at V and 6 bases at J, leaving 8 bases unmatched. This CDR3 has 16 amino acids. The V gene's germline CDR1 is SEHNR and CDR2 FQNEAQ (reference sequence). This CDR3 is CASSFGLQRGGNEQFF. CDR3 coding DNA: TGTGCCAGCAGCTTTGGGCTTCAGCGGGGGGGCAATGAGCAGTTCTTC. Based on the CDR3 plus reference TRBV7-9 and TRBJ2-1, the full variable domain is DTGVSQNPRHKITKRGQNVTFRCDPISEHNRLYWYRQTLGQGPEFLTYFQNEAQLEKSRLLSDRFSAERPKGSFSTLEIQRTEQGDSAMYLCASSFGLQRGGNEQFFGPGTRLTVL.

The chain is built from TRBV4-1 and TRBJ1-2; tentatively, D is TRBD1 (6 bases). The CDR3 consists of 19 residues. Trimming pared 0 bases from V and 4 bases from J, leaving 24 bases between. Germline-derived CDR1 and CDR2 are MGHRA and YSYEKL. This chain's CDR3 is CASSQDGRAGQLFVYGYTF. The CDR3 nucleotides read TGCGCCAGCAGCCAAGACGGGAGGGCAGGACAGTTATTTGTCTATGGCTACACCTTC.

V gene TRBV18 combines with J gene TRBJ2-3; TRBD2 aligns across 7 bases. Germline V CDR1 and CDR2: KGHSH, LQKENI. This CDR3 has 16 amino acids. V lost 6 bases, J lost 2 bases, and 11 bases stayed unmatched. The CDR3 nucleotides are TGTGCCAGCTCCCCTAGCGGAGGTCTTTCCACAGATACGCAGTATTTT. Translating gives CASSPSGGLSTDTQYF.

This chain connects TRBV5-1 to TRBJ2-7, with 8 bases lining up with TRBD1. Trimming cost V 2 bases and J 5 bases; bases outside gene matches: 3. This CDR3 has 13 amino acids. Germline-derived CDR1 and CDR2 are SGHRS and YFSETQ. The CDR3 loop is CASSFQGANEQYF. The CDR3 DNA reads TGCGCCAGCAGCTTCCAGGGGGCAAACGAGCAGTACTTC.